The 4 T cell receptor beta chains presented below share a single source sample, sequenced in a study of blood T cells in healthy people across ages (dated by TCRdb to the mid-2010s). Library creation used 5' RACE. Sequenced on an Illumina HiSeq 2500. A second PCR of 7 to 11 cycles was performed with a sample-barcoded 5' primer and a J-beta primer mix. In TCRdb, the public reads were trimmed at Q25 with fastp and aligned with MiXCR, with productive beta chains retained. Each entry is one CDR3 protein sequence, shown with its most common DNA and genes. This sample is represented by 750,000 to 950,000 distinct CDR3 sequences; about 29% of them were singletons. About 10% of the sample is held by the ten biggest clonotypes. This sample also appeared in a second study, on T cells of mothers and their children.

Sequencing used blood. Receptors were obtained from a woman in her forties in good health.

A few counts support this clonotype. The rearrangement uses TRBV2 and TRBJ2-1, with D perhaps TRBD1 or TRBD2 (6 bases each). V lost 6 bases and J 7 bases, leaving 13 bases between the germline ends. Germline assignment: CDR1 SNHLY and CDR2 FYNNEI. CDR3 length equals 13 residues. The CDR3 is CASSGGRENEQFF. Here the CDR3 DNA reads TGTGCCAGCAGCGGGGGCAGGGAGAATGAGCAGTTCTTC.

The chain couples TRBV6-5 to TRBJ1-5; 8 nucleotides agree with TRBD1. V was clipped by 5 bases and J by 2 bases; unmatched bases: 5. CDR3 length: 15 residues. Per the germline V gene, CDR1 is MNHEY and CDR2 is SVGAGI. CDR3: CASSRTGQGNQPQHF. Written as DNA, the CDR3 is TGTGCCAGCAGTAGGACAGGGCAGGGCAATCAGCCCCAGCATTTT.

This clonotype has only a few counts. The V and J genes are TRBV28 and TRBJ2-5; 13 nucleotides match TRBD2. The CDR3 covers 16 residues. V gave up 6 bases and J gave up 2 bases; unmatched junction bases: 6. In germline, CDR1 is MDHEN, CDR2 SYDVKM. The CDR3 DNA reads TGTGCCAGCAGCCTGGGACTAGCGGGGACACAAGAGACCCAGTACTTC. Protein sequence: CASSLGLAGTQETQYF.

A few counts support this clonotype. V usage is TRBV2 and J usage is TRBJ2-5; TRBD1 agrees at 9 bases. The DNA end is more similar to TRBJ2-7, so the J call may be wrong. Per germline, CDR1 SNHLY and CDR2 FYNNEI. The CDR3 is 13 residues long. CDR3 sequence: CASYGTGRNEQYF. The CDR3 DNA follows: TGTGCCAGCTACGGGACAGGGCGTAACGAGCAGTACTTC.